This T cell receptor beta chain comes out of a study of blood T cell repertoires in COVID-19. The table came from immunoSEQ multiplex PCR; TCRdb's copy has only in-frame clones and leaves some out. Of some 200,000 clones in the sample, roughly 80% are singletons; the top ten hold 10% to 15%. CDR1 is ENHRY and CDR2 is SYGVKD in the germline V gene. This CDR3 region has 15 residues. V was pared by 2 bases and J by 8 bases, with 9 bases of the junction left unmatched. The specimen sequenced was peripheral blood. The clonotype was recovered from an elderly woman with COVID-19, enrolled during active disease. J is TRBJ2-3 and V is TRBV10-3; 8 nucleotides align to TRBD1. CDR3 DNA: TGTGCCATCAGTGAGAGACAGGGGTGGTCTGTTACGCAGTATTTT. Protein sequence: CAISERQGWSVTQYF.